Listed below are T cell receptor beta chains from one sample, sequenced in a study of T cells in Graves' hyperthyroidism and ophthalmopathy. MiXCR, applied by TCRdb to the multiplex PCR reads, yields one record per CDR3 protein. Of 500,000 to 600,000 distinct CDR3 sequences listed, about 20% are singletons. What was sequenced was blood. The receptors stem from a man aged 35-49 years with Graves' ophthalmopathy. The CDR3 runs from the conserved cysteine through the conserved F or W. Fields, in order: D gene, J gene, CDR3 length, clone size, V gene, CDR3 protein, CDR3 DNA. D genes are given only for firm matches. A clone size is listed for some rows: how often the clone was seen (once, few, many), or a class if it is expanded.

>-|TRBJ2-7|14|many|TRBV5-1
CASSLSGSSYEQYF
TGTGCCAGCAGTTTATCCGGTAGCTCCTACGAGCAGTACTTC
>-|TRBJ2-7|11|-|TRBV6-1
CASSRGREQYF
TGTGCCAGCTCAAGGGGCCGTGAGCAGTACTTC
>-|TRBJ2-5|16|many|TRBV27
CASRGQPAGRQETQYF
TGTGCCAGCAGAGGACAGCCCGCCGGGAGACAAGAGACCCAGTACTTC
>TRBD1|TRBJ1-2|15|many|TRBV10-3
CAISDPRQGRYGYTF
TGTGCCATCAGTGACCCCCGACAGGGACGCTATGGCTACACCTTC
>-|TRBJ2-1|14|many|TRBV9
CASSFSSSYNEQFF
TGTGCCAGCAGTTTTTCAAGCTCCTACAATGAGCAGTTCTTC
>-|TRBJ1-1|14|many|TRBV18
CASSSRKGGTEAFF
TGTGCCAGCTCATCACGAAAGGGGGGCACTGAAGCTTTCTTT
>-|TRBJ1-2|18|-|TRBV7-8
CASSLAGQGLPLIYGYTF
TGTGCCAGCAGCTTAGCAGGGCAGGGACTACCTTTAATTTATGGCTACACCTTC
>TRBD2|TRBJ2-1|14|few|TRBV20-1
CSARRAGGRNEQFF
TGCAGTGCTAGAAGAGCGGGAGGTAGGAATGAGCAGTTCTTC
>-|TRBJ2-1|14|many|TRBV7-3
CASSHGGTKNEQFF
TGTGCCAGCAGCCACGGAGGGACCAAAAATGAGCAGTTCTTC
>-|TRBJ1-3|13|many|TRBV6-1
CASSTASGNTIYF
TGTGCCAGCAGCACAGCGTCGGGAAACACCATATATTTT
>-|TRBJ1-5|15|-|TRBV3-1
CASSQDVSLNQPQHF
TGTGCCAGCAGCCAAGACGTGTCCCTAAATCAGCCCCAGCATTTT
>-|TRBJ2-3|14|-|TRBV12-3/TRBV12-4
CASSLGGALDTQYF
TGTGCCAGCAGTTTAGGGGGAGCCCTAGATACGCAGTATTTT
>-|TRBJ2-1|15|few|TRBV9
CASSSDQGWNNEQFF
TGTGCCAGCTCCTCAGACCAGGGATGGAACAATGAGCAGTTCTTC
>TRBD1|TRBJ2-5|13|many|TRBV29-1
CSVSGQGKETQYF
TGCAGCGTTTCTGGACAGGGGAAAGAGACCCAGTACTTC